One T cell receptor (beta chain) is described in this entry. The antigen it recognizes is unknown. No base quality values were provided; no much bigger clone lies one nucleotide off. The record originates from a study of hypomethylating agent response in myelodysplastic syndrome (dated by TCRdb to about 2021). Background for the entire study: The hypomethylating agent given was azacitidine in 8 of 11 patients and decitabine in 3 of 11 patients. Among the myelodysplastic syndrome patients in the cohort, several were male and 2 were female. On average the patients were approximately 67 +/- 5.9 years old, and a diploid cytogenetic profile was seen most often. The mutation found most frequently was TET2, which appeared in about 45% of the 11 patients. About six patients responded with complete response or hematologic improvement, and a few patients were non-responders. Complete response or hematologic improvement counted as response, and patients meeting neither criterion were classed as non-responders.

Beyond this particular receptor, the publication reports: Age matching of healthy control donors to MDS patients was not performed, and the MDS versus healthy comparison could have been impacted by this lack of age matching. A possible recognition of novel MDS antigens by the shared GLIPH2 clusters was not confirmed and needs experimental validation. After hypomethylating agent treatment, no significant change in richness, rarefaction diversity or clonality was seen, either across all patients or within response groups. The cohort was small, with only about 10 patients analyzed. Novel clonotypes emerged more often in responders, while non-responders showed more contracted clonotypes after treatment.

Libraries were prepared through the immunoSEQ multiplex PCR assay. Survey resolution was used, with two replicates of approximately 200 ng each, totaling 400 ng of DNA per sample. The hsTCRB kit detected rearranged TCRB sequences in genomic DNA using multiplex PCR primers targeting V and J genes. To amplify the CDR3 region, the first PCR ran for 31 cycles with the QIAGEN Multiplex PCR Kit. Sample barcodes and Illumina adapters were attached to each replicate during a second PCR lasting 7 to 8 cycles. Pooled libraries were quantified using a QuantStudio 6 and the KAPA library quantification kit. Roughly 14 pM of pooled libraries was sequenced on an Illumina MiSeq using 156-cycle single-end reads plus a 15-cycle index read. The published analysis was carried out like this. VDJdb annotation flagged 1.7% of 150,000 to 200,000 unique clonotypes as previously reported viral-epitope-specific. Raw reads were processed into normalized, annotated TCRB repertoires with the immunoSEQ Data Assistant and immunoSEQ Analyzer. Clonotype analysis used the immunarch R package version 0.6.5 and BioAnalyzer. Before richness was estimated, every repertoire was downsampled to match the clone count of the smallest repertoire. Clonotypes were sorted into expanded, contracted or novel categories with Fisher's exact tests, where novel meant the clonotype had zero frequency before treatment. GLIPH2 clustered significantly changed CDR3 beta sequences using simulation_depth=1000 and kmer_min_depth=3, excluding CDR3s shorter than five residues. The source is immuneACCESS, and TCRdb retained only in-frame sequences with V and J called. Part of the clones is not carried over; for the studies checked, unresolved V genes explain less than half of this, and the remainder is unexplained. The V and J calls and clone size were taken over from that table, and D and trimming were inferred from the DNA. For this sample there are roughly 4,500 clones; more than 65% appear just once. The leading ten clones occupy approximately 30% of the sample.

V lost 3 bases and J lost 8 bases, and the count of bases not matched to a germline gene is 0. In the germline V gene, CDR1 corresponds to MDHEN and CDR2 to SYDVKM. The CDR3 has 12 amino acids, counting the end cysteine and phenylalanine. The sequence is cut down to CDR3 DNA, 36 bases in frame from base 1. T-cell subsets were not sorted, and bulk bone marrow was analyzed instead. TCR beta CDR3 regions were immunosequenced from bone marrow of 11 myelodysplastic syndrome patients before and after hypomethylating agent therapy. For longitudinal repertoire tracking, every patient provided one baseline bone marrow and two to three bone marrows collected at different post-treatment timepoints. Whole bone marrow served as the source for genomic DNA extraction, with DNA quality checked using TapeStation, NanoDrop OneC and PicoGreen assays.

This TCR was sampled from a human donor with myelodysplastic syndrome. The rearranged segments are TRBV28 and TRBJ1-1; TRBD1 lines up with 10 middle nucleotides. Source: bone marrow, taken before or after starting hypomethylating agent treatment for myelodysplastic syndrome (not recorded which). The DNA sequence is TGTGCCAGCAGTTTGGGACAGGGGGAAGCTTTCTTT. This codes for CASSLGQGEAFF.